The 8 T cell receptor beta chains below all came from one sample that was sequenced in a study of cytomegalovirus exposure and HLA in healthy donors. The table came from immunoSEQ multiplex PCR; TCRdb's copy has only in-frame clones and leaves some out. There are 150,000 to 200,000 clones in the sample; around 84% occur only once, and roughly 7% lies in the top ten. The material sequenced was PBMCs. Receptors were obtained from a young man in good health and CMV-seropositive.

V is TRBV29-1 and J is TRBJ2-1, with TRBD2 matching over 12 bases. The CDR3 is made up of 13 amino acids. Germline V gives CDR1 SQVTM, CDR2 ANQGSEA. Trimming removed 7 bases from V and 8 bases from J; junction bases left unmatched: 6. The CDR3 spells CSDTSGRIYEQFF. For the CDR3, the DNA is TGCAGCGATACTAGCGGGAGGATCTATGAGCAGTTCTTC.

V gene TRBV10-3 combines with J gene TRBJ1-2; D gene unclear. V lost 0 bases to trimming and J lost 1 base, with 12 bases between them. The CDR3 extends over 16 amino acids. The germline gives CDR1 ENHRY, CDR2 SYGVKD. The CDR3 DNA reads TGTGCCATCAGTGAGTCTGTGGGCCGGATTAACTATGGCTACACCTTC. It encodes CAISESVGRINYGYTF.

As DNA, the CDR3 is TGTGCCACCAGCGGGGGTAGGGGGCGAGAGGGTACCTATGGCTACACCTTC. Its protein product is CATSGGRGREGTYGYTF. The rearrangement links TRBV15 to TRBJ1-2, with TRBD1 matching 7 bases. CDR1 is LNHNV, CDR2 YYDKDF, per germline (reference sequence). The trim removed 5 bases at V and 4 bases at J, leaving 16 bases unmatched. The CDR3 runs to 17 residues.

The rearrangement links TRBV28 to TRBJ2-7; TRBD2 matches 7 bases. J gave up 2 bases and V 7 bases, and 5 bases lay outside the gene matches. The CDR3 covers 13 residues. Germline loops: CDR1 MDHEN, CDR2 SYDVKM. This CDR3 is CASTRGRAYEQYF. Written as DNA, the CDR3 is TGTGCCAGCACCCGGGGGAGGGCCTACGAGCAGTACTTC. The full variable domain, rest sourced from reference TRBV28 and TRBJ2-7, is DVKVTQSSRYLVKRTGEKVFLECVQDMDHENMFWYRQDPGLGLRLIYFSYDVKMKEKGDIPEGYSVSREKKERFSLILESASTNQTSMYLCASTRGRAYEQYFGPGTRLTVT.

This clone was picked up one time. The rearrangement joins TRBV9 to TRBJ1-4; D gene uncertain. Per the germline V gene, CDR1 is SGDLS and CDR2 is YYNGEE. Trimming took 1 base from V and 4 from J, leaving 8 bases between them. CDR3 size: 14 residues. CDR3 sequence reads: CASSVLRVNEKLFF. CDR3 bases: TGTGCCAGCAGCGTACTAAGAGTTAATGAAAAACTGTTTTTT.

This clone was seen only once. This rearrangement joins TRBV25-1 to TRBJ2-5; TRBD2 agrees at 9 bases. The CDR3 consists of 18 residues. The V gene's germline CDR1 is MGHDK and CDR2 SYGVNS. V lost 3 bases to trimming and J lost 5 bases; unmatched junction nucleotides: 16. CDR3 DNA sequence: TGTGCCAGCAGTGAGGCGGGAGGGCCTGTGGAAGACGGTGAGACCCAGTACTTC. This sequence encodes CASSEAGGPVEDGETQYF.

Here the CDR3 DNA reads TGTGCCAGCAGCCAGACGGGAATTGGGGGCTACACCTTC. It is translated as CASSQTGIGGYTF. The chain combines TRBV5-4 with TRBJ1-2; D remains unclear. The length of the CDR3 is 13 residues. V was pared by 4 bases and J by 8 bases, with 15 bases between. Germline V CDR1 and CDR2: SGHNT, YYREEE (reference sequence).

This clone showed up just once. The CDR3, as DNA: TGTGCCAGCAGTCTAGGCCTTAAGGGGGAAAAACTGTTTTTT. It is translated as CASSLGLKGEKLFF. The V gene is TRBV27, the J gene TRBJ1-4; D is possibly TRBD1 (5 bases). The V gene's germline CDR1 is MNHEY and CDR2 SMNVEV (reference sequence). The CDR3 is made up of 14 amino acids. V shed 5 bases and J shed 8 bases, with 15 bases lying between them.